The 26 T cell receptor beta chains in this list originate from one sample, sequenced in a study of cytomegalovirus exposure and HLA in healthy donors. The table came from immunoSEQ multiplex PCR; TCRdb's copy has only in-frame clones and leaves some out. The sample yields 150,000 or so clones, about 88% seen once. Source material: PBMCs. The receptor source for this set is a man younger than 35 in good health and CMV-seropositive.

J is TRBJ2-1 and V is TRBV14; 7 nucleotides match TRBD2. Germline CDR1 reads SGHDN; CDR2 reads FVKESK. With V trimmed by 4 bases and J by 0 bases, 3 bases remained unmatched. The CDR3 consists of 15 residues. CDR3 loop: CASSRGGSSYNEQFF. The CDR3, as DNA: TGTGCCAGCAGCCGGGGGGGGAGCTCCTACAATGAGCAGTTCTTC.

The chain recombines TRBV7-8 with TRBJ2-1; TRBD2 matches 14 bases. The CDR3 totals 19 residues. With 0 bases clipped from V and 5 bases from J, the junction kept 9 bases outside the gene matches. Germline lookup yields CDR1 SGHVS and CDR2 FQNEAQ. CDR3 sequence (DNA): TGTGCCAGCAGCTTAGCGTCAAGACTAGCGGGGGGGCCCCACAATGAGCAGTTCTTC. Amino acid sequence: CASSLASRLAGGPHNEQFF. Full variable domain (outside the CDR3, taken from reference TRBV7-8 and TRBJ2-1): GAGVSQSPRYKVAKRGQDVALRCDPISGHVSLFWYQQALGQGPEFLTYFQNEAQLDKSGLPSDRFFAERPEGSVSTLKIQRTQQEDSAVYLCASSLASRLAGGPHNEQFFGPGTRLTVL.

CDR3 residues: CASGLATTSGVTDTQYF. CDR3 nucleotide sequence: TGTGCTAGTGGTTTGGCTACGACTAGCGGGGTCACAGATACGCAGTATTTT. This chain uses TRBV12-5 with TRBJ2-3, with 11 bases that match TRBD2. The junction had 5 bases not matched to a gene; V was cut back by 1 base and J by 2 bases. Germline CDR1 and CDR2: LGHNT and FRNRAP. This CDR3 has 17 residues.

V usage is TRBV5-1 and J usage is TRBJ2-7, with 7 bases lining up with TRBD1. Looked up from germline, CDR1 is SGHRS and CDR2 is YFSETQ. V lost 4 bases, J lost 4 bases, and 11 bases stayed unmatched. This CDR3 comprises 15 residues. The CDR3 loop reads CASSIDRVYQYEQYF. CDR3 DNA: TGCGCCAGCAGCATCGACAGGGTTTATCAGTACGAGCAGTACTTC.

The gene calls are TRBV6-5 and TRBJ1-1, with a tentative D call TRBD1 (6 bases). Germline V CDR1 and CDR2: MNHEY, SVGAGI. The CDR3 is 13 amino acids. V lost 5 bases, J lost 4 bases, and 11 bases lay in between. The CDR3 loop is CASSEDSSTEAFF. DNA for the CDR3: TGTGCCAGCAGTGAGGACAGTAGCACTGAAGCTTTCTTT.

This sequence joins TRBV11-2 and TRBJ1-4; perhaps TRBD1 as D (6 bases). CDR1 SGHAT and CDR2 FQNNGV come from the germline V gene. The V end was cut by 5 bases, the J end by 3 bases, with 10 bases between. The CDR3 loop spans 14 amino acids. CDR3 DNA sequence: TGTGCCAGCAGCCTTGGACAGTCTAATGAAAAACTGTTTTTT. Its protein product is CASSLGQSNEKLFF. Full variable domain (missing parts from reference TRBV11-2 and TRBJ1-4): EAGVAQSPRYKIIEKRQSVAFWCNPISGHATLYWYQQILGQGPKLLIQFQNNGVVDDSQLPKDRFSAERLKGVDSTLKIQPAKLEDSAVYLCASSLGQSNEKLFFGSGTQLSVL.

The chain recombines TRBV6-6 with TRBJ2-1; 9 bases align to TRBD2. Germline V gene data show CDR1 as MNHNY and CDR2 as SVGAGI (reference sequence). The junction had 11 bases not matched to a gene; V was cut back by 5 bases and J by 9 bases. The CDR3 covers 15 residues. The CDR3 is CASSPGEAGGPEQFF. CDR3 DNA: TGTGCCAGCAGTCCCGGGGAAGCGGGAGGTCCTGAGCAGTTCTTC.

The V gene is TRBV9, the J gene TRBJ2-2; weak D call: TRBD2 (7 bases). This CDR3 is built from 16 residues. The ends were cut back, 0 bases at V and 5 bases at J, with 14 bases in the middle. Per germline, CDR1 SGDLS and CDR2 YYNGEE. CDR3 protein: CASSVVGGPLTGELFF. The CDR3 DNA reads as TGTGCCAGCAGCGTAGTGGGGGGGCCCCTTACCGGGGAGCTGTTTTTT.

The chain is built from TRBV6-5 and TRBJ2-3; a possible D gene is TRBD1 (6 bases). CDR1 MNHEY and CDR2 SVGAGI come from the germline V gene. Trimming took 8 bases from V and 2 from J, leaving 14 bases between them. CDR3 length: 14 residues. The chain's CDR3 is CASLDRMNTDTQYF. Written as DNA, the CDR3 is TGTGCCAGCCTAGACAGGATGAACACAGATACGCAGTATTTT.

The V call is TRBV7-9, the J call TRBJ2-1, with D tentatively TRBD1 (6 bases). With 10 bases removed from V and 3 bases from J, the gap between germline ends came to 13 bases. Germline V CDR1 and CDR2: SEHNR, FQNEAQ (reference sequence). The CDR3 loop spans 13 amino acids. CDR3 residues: CATQGRLYNEQFF. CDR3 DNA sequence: TGTGCCACCCAGGGGAGACTCTACAATGAGCAGTTCTTC.

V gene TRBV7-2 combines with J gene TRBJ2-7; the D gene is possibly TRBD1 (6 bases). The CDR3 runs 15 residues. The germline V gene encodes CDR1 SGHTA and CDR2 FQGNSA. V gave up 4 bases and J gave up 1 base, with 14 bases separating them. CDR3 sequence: CASSSSYRASYEQYF. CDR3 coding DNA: TGTGCCAGCAGCTCTAGCTACAGGGCTTCCTACGAGCAGTACTTC.

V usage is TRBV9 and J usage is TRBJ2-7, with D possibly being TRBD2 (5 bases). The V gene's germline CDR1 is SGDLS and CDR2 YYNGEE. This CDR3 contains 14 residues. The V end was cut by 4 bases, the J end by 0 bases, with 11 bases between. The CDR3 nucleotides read TGTGCCAGCAGCCGGGCGGGCGCCTCCTACGAGCAGTACTTC. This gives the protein CASSRAGASYEQYF.

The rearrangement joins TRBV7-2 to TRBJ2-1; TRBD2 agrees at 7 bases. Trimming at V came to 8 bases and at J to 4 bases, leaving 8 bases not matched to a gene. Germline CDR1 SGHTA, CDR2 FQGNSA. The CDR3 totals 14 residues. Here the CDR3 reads CASRGGGTYNEQFF. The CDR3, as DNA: TGTGCCAGCCGTGGGGGGGGGACTTACAATGAGCAGTTCTTC.

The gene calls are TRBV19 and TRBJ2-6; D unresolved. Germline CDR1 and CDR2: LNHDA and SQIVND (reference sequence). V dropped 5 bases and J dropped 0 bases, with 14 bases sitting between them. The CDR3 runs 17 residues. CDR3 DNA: TGTGCCAGTAGTCAGGCAATCTTGTTCTCTGGGGCCAACGTCCTGACTTTC. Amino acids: CASSQAILFSGANVLTF.

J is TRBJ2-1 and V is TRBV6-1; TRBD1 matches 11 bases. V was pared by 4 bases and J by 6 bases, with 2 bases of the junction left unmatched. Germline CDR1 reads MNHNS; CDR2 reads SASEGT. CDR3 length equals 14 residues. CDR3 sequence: CASSGGQGGNEQFF. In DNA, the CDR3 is TGTGCCAGCAGTGGGGGACAGGGGGGCAATGAGCAGTTCTTC.

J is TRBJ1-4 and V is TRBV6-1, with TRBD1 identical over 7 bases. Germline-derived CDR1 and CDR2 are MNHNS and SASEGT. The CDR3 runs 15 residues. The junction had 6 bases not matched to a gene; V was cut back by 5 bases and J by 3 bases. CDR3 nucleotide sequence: TGTGCCAGCAGTAGAATCGGGACAGCTAATGAAAAACTGTTTTTT. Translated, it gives CASSRIGTANEKLFF.

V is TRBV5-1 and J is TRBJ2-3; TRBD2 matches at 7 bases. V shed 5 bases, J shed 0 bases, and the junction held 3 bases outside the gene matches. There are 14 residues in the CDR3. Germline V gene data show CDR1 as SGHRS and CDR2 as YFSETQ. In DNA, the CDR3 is TGCGCCAGCAGGGTAGCGGGTAGCACAGATACGCAGTATTTT. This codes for CASRVAGSTDTQYF.

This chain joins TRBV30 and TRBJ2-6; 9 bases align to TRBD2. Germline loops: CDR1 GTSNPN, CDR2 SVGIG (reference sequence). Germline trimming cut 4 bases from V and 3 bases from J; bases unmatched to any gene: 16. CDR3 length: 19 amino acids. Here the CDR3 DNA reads TGTGCCTGGACCTCCGGCGGTTCTAGCGGGATATTTGGGGCCAACGTCCTGACTTTC. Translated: CAWTSGGSSGIFGANVLTF.

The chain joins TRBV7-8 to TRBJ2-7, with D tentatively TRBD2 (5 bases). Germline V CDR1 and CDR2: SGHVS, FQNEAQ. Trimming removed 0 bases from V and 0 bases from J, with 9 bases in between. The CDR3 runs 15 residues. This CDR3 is CASSLAPGGSYEQYF. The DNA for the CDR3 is TGTGCCAGCAGCTTAGCCCCCGGAGGCTCCTACGAGCAGTACTTC.

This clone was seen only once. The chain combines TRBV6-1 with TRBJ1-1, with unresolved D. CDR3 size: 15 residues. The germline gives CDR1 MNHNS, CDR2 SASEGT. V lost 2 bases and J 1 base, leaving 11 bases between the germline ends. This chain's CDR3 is CASSEKMARNTEAFF. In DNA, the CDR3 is TGTGCCAGCAGTGAAAAAATGGCACGGAACACTGAAGCTTTCTTT.

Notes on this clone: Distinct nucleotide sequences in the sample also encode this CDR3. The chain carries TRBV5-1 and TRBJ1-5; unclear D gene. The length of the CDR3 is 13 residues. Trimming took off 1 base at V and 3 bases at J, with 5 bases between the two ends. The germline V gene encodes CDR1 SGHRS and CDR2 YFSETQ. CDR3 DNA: TGCGCCAGCAGCTTGTCCGTCAATCAGCCCCAGCATTTT. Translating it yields CASSLSVNQPQHF. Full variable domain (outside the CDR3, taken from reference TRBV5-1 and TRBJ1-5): KAGVTQTPRYLIKTRGQQVTLSCSPISGHRSVSWYQQTPGQGLQFLFEYFSETQRNKGNFPGRFSGRQFSNSRSEMNVSTLELGDSALYLCASSLSVNQPQHFGDGTRLSIL.

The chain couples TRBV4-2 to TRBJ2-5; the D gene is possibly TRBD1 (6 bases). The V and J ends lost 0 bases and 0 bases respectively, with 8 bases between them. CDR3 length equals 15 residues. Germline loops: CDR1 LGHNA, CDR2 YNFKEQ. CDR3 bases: TGTGCCAGCAGCCAAGAGACAGGCAACCAAGAGACCCAGTACTTC. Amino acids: CASSQETGNQETQYF.

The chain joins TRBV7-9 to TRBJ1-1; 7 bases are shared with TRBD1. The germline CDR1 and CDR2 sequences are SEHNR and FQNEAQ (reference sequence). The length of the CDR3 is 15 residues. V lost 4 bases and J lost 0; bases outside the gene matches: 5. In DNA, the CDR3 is TGTGCCAGCAGCTCTCCCGGGACAGTGAACACTGAAGCTTTCTTT. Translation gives CASSSPGTVNTEAFF.

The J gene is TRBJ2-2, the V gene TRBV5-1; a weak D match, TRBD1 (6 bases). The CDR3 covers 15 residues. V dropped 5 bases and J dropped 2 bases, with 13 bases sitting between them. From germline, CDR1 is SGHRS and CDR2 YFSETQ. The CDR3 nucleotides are TGCGCCAGCAGAATGGGACACCCTAACACCGGGGAGCTGTTTTTT. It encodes CASRMGHPNTGELFF.

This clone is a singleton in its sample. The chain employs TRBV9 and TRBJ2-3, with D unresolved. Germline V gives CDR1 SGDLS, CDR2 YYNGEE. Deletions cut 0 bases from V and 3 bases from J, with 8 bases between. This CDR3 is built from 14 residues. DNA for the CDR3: TGTGCCAGCAGCGTAGTCGGTAATACAGATACGCAGTATTTT. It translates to CASSVVGNTDTQYF.

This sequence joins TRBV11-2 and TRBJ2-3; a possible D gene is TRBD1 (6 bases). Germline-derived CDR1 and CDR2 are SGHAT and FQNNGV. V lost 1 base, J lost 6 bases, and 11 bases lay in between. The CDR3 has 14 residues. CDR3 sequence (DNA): TGTGCCAGCAGCTTAGGCCAGGGGCTGGATACGCAGTATTTT. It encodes CASSLGQGLDTQYF.